Listed here are 7 T cell receptor beta chains from one sample, sequenced in a study of immune evolution from preneoplasia to lung adenocarcinoma. The table came from immunoSEQ multiplex PCR; TCRdb's copy has only in-frame clones and leaves some out. The sample shows around 12,000 clones, under 90% of them seen only once. Sequenced input: FFPE minimally invasive lung adenocarcinoma tissue. These receptors came from a person aged 65 to 79 with lung adenocarcinoma.

This sequence joins TRBV30 and TRBJ1-1; D may be TRBD1 (6 bases). CDR1 is GTSNPN and CDR2 is SVGIG in the germline V gene (reference sequence). With 2 bases removed from V and 0 bases from J, the gap between germline ends came to 13 bases. The CDR3 loop spans 15 amino acids. The CDR3 sequence: CAWSKPHRVNTEAFF. The DNA of the CDR3 is TGTGCCTGGAGTAAACCCCACAGGGTGAACACTGAAGCTTTCTTT.

The chain's CDR3 is CASSQDLPLAGGPNNEQFF. The CDR3 DNA sequence: TGCGCCAGCAGCCAAGATCTCCCCCTAGCGGGAGGGCCTAACAATGAGCAGTTCTTC. The chain recombines TRBV4-1 with TRBJ2-1; TRBD2 aligns across 12 bases. Trimming cost V 0 bases and J 5 bases; bases outside gene matches: 11. This CDR3 is built from 19 residues. In germline, CDR1 is MGHRA, CDR2 YSYEKL.

The chain combines TRBV7-8 with TRBJ2-7; unclear D gene. The V end lost 4 bases, the J end lost 6 bases, and 7 bases lay between the germline ends. The CDR3 has 11 amino acids. In germline, CDR1 is SGHVS, CDR2 FQNEAQ. CDR3 sequence reads: CASSSSREQYF. CDR3 sequence (DNA): TGTGCCAGCAGCTCCAGCCGCGAGCAGTACTTC.

V gene TRBV25-1 combines with J gene TRBJ2-1; D is possibly TRBD1 or TRBD2 (5 bases each). CDR3 size: 14 residues. Germline CDR1 is MGHDK and CDR2 is SYGVNS. V was cut by 8 bases and J by 8 bases, with 19 bases left in between. CDR3 sequence reads: CASSSPGTGYEQFF. The CDR3, as DNA: TGTGCCAGCTCCAGCCCCGGGACGGGCTATGAGCAGTTCTTC.

The rearrangement uses TRBV5-1 and TRBJ1-6; D possibly corresponds to TRBD1 (6 bases). This CDR3 has 14 residues. The ends were cut back, 2 bases at V and 6 bases at J, with 9 bases in the middle. The germline CDR1 and CDR2 sequences are SGHRS and YFSETQ. In nucleotides, the CDR3 is TGCGCCAGCAGCTTTTTCAGGGGTAATTCACCCCTCCACTTT. Protein sequence: CASSFFRGNSPLHF.

CDR3 sequence (DNA): TGCGCCAGCAGCCCCCCGTCAGCCTACGAGCAGTACTTC. Its translation is CASSPPSAYEQYF. V and J are TRBV4-1 and TRBJ2-7; D is ambiguous. Trimming pared 4 bases from V and 2 bases from J, leaving 9 bases between. CDR1 is MGHRA and CDR2 is YSYEKL in the germline V gene. CDR3 length: 13 amino acids.

V usage is TRBV5-1 and J usage is TRBJ2-5; 7 bases agree with TRBD2. The CDR3 loop spans 16 amino acids. After removal of 3 bases from V and 2 bases from J, the junction contained 10 bases not matched to a gene. From germline, CDR1 is SGHRS and CDR2 YFSETQ. The CDR3 region is CASSSGAGEGQETQYF. The CDR3 region has the DNA TGCGCCAGCAGCTCGGGTGCGGGAGAGGGGCAAGAGACCCAGTACTTC.